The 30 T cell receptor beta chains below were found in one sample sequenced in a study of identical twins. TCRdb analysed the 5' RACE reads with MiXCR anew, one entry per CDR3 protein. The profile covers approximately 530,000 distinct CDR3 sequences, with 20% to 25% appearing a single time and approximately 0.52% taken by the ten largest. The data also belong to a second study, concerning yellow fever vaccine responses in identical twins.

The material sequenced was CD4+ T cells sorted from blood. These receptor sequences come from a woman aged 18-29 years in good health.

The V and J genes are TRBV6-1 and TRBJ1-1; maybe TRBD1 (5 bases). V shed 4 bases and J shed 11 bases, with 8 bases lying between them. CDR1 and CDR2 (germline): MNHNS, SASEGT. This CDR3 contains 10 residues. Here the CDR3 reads CASSAGYAFF. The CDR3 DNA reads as TGTGCCAGCAGTGCAGGGTACGCTTTCTTT.

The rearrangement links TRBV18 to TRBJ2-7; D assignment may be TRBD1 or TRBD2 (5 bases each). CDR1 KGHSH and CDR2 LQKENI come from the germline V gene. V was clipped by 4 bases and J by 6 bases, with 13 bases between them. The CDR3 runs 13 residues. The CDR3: CASSRSGAPEQYF. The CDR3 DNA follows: TGTGCCAGCTCACGCTCCGGGGCTCCCGAGCAGTACTTC.

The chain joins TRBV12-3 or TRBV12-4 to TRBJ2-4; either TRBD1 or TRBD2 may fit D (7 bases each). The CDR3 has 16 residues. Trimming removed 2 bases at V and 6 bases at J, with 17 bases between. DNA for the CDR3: TGTGCCAGCAGTTTAAGGGTCAGGGGGGGGGGAAACATTCAGTACTTC. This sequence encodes CASSLRVRGGGNIQYF.

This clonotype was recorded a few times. CDR3 protein: CASSVWGDGRELFF. The CDR3 nucleotides read TGTGCCAGCAGTGTTTGGGGAGATGGCAGGGAGCTGTTTTTT. The gene calls are TRBV6-1 and TRBJ2-2; perhaps TRBD2 as D (5 bases). The ends were cut back, 4 bases at V and 9 bases at J, with 15 bases in the middle. This CDR3 contains 14 residues. The germline CDR1 and CDR2 sequences are MNHNS and SASEGT.

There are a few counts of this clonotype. The CDR3 region has the DNA TGCAGCGTTGGTTTAGCGGAGGGGAACACCGGGGAGCTGTTTTTT. Amino acids: CSVGLAEGNTGELFF. The gene calls are TRBV29-1 and TRBJ2-2; TRBD2 is a possible D gene (6 bases). CDR1 and CDR2 (germline): SQVTM, ANQGSEA. This CDR3 has 15 amino acids. Trimming took off 4 bases at V and 1 base at J, with 13 bases between the two ends.

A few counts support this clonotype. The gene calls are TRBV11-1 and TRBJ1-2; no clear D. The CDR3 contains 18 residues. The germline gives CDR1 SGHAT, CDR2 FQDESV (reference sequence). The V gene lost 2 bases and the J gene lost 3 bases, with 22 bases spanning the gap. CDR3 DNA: TGTGCCAGCAGCTTAAAGCCCCTGTTTGAAGGGCTCTACTATGGCTACACCTTC. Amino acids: CASSLKPLFEGLYYGYTF.

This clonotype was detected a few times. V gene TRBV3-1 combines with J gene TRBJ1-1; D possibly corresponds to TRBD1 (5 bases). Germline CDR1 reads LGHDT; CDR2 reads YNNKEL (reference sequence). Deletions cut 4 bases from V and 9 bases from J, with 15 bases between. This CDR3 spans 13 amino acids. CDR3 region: CASSPFEGNKAFF. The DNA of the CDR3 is TGTGCCAGCAGCCCCTTTGAGGGGAACAAAGCTTTCTTT.

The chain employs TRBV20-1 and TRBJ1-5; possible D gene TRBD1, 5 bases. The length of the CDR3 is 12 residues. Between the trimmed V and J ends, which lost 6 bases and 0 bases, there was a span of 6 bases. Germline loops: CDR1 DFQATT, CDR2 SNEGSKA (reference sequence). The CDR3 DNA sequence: TGCAGTGCAACAGGTAGCAATCAGCCCCAGCATTTT. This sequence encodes CSATGSNQPQHF.

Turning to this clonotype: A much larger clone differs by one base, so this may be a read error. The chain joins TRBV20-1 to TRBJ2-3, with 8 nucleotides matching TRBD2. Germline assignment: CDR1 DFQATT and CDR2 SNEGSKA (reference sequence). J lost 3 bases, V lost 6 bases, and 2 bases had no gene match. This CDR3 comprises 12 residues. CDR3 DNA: TGCAGTGCCGGGACTAGGACAGATACGCAGTATTTT. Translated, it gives CSAGTRTDTQYF.

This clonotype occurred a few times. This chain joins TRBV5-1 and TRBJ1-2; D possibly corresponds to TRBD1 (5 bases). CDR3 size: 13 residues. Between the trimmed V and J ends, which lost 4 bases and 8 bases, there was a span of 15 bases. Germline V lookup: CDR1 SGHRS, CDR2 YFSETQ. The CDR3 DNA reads TGCGCCAGCAGCCTACCGGGACCCGGAGGCTACACCTTC. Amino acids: CASSLPGPGGYTF.

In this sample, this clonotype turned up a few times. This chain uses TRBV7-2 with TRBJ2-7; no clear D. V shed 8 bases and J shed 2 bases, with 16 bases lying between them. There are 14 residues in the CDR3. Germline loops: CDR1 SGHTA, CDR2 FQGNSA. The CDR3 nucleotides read TGTGCCAGCGGCGAACCAAGCAAACCCTACGAGCAGTACTTC. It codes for CASGEPSKPYEQYF.

The CDR3 is CASNRKTGANVLTF. CDR3 in DNA: TGTGCCAGCAACCGGAAGACTGGGGCCAACGTCCTGACTTTC. The genes are TRBV12-3 or TRBV12-4 and TRBJ2-6, with D uncertain. The V and J ends lost 7 bases and 2 bases respectively, with 9 bases between them. The CDR3 sequence is 14 residues long.

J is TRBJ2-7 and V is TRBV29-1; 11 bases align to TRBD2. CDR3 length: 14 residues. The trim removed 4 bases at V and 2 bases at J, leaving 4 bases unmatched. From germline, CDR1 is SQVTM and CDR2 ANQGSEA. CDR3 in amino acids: CSVGTSGFAYEQYF. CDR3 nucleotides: TGCAGCGTTGGGACTAGCGGGTTCGCCTACGAGCAGTACTTC.

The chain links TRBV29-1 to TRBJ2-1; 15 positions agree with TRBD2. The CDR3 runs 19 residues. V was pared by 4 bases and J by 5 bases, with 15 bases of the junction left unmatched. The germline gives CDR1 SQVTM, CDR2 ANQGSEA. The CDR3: CSVAPRGLAGGFSHNEQFF. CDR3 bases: TGCAGCGTTGCCCCCCGGGGACTAGCGGGAGGATTTTCTCACAATGAGCAGTTCTTC.

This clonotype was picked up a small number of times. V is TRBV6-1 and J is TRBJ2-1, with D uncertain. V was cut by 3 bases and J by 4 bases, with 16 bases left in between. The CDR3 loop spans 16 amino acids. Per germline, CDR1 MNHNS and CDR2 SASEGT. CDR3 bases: TGTGCCAGCAGTGATGCCCGGCGGAGCCAATACAATGAGCAGTTCTTC. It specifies CASSDARRSQYNEQFF.

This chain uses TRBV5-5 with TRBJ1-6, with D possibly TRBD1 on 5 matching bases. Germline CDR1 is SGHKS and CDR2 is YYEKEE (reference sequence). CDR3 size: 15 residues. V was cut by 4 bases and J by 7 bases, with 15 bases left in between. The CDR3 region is CASSRYGQGNSPLHF. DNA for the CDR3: TGTGCCAGCAGCCGCTACGGGCAGGGAAATTCACCCCTCCACTTT.

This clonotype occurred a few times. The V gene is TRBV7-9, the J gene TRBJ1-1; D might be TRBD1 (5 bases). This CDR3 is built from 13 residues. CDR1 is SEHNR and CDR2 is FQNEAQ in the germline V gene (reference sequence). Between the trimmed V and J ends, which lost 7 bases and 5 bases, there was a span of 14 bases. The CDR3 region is CASILDWGTEAFF. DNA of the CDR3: TGTGCCAGCATCCTGGACTGGGGGACTGAAGCTTTCTTT.

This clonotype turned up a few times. The CDR3 is CSAPRGSGNTDTQYF. DNA of the CDR3: TGCAGTGCTCCCCGGGGGTCGGGTAACACAGATACGCAGTATTTT. J is TRBJ2-3 and V is TRBV20-1, with D perhaps TRBD2 (6 bases). This CDR3 comprises 15 residues. The V gene's germline CDR1 is DFQATT and CDR2 SNEGSKA (reference sequence). Trimming removed 5 bases at V and 2 bases at J, with 17 bases between.

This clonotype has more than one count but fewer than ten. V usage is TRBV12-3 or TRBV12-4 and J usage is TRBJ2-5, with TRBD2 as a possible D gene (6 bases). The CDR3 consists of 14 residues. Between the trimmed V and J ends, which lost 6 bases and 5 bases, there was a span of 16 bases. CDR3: CASSPVDRGETQYF. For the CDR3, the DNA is TGTGCCAGCAGCCCCGTGGACCGGGGGGAGACCCAGTACTTC.

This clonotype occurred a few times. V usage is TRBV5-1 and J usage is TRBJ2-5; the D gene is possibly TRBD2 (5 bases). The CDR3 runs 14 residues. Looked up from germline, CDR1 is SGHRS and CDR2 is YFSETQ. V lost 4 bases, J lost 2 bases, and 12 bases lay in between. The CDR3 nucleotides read TGCGCCAGCAGCCTAGGACTCCTACAAGAGACCCAGTACTTC. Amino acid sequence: CASSLGLLQETQYF.

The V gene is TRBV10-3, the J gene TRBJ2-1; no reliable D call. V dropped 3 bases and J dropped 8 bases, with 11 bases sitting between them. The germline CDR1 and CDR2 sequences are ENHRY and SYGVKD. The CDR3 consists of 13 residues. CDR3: CAISESGFDEQFF. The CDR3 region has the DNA TGTGCCATCAGTGAAAGTGGCTTCGATGAGCAGTTCTTC.

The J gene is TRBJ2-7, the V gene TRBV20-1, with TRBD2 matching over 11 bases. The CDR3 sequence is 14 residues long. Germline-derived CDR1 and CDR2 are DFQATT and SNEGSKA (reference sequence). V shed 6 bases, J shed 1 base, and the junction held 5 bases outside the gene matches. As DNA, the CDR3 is TGCAGTGCCGCCAGGACTAGCGGGTCCTACGAGCAGTACTTC. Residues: CSAARTSGSYEQYF.

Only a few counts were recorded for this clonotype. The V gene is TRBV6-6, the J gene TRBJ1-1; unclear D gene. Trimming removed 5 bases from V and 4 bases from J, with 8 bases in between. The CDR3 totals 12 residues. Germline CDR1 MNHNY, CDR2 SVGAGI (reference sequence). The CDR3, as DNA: TGTGCCAGCAGTGGGTCTGGCACTGAAGCTTTCTTT. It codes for CASSGSGTEAFF.

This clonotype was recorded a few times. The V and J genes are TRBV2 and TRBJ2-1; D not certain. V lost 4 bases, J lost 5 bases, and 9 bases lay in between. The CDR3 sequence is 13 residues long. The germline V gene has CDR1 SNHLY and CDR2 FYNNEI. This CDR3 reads CASSAGPNNEQFF. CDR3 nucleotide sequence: TGTGCCAGCAGTGCTGGGCCAAACAATGAGCAGTTCTTC.

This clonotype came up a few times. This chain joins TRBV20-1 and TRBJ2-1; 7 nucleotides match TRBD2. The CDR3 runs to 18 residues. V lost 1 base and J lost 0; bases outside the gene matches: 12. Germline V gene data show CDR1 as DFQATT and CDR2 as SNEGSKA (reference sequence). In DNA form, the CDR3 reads TGCAGTGCTAGAGGCTCCCGCGGGGGACTGAGCTCCTACAATGAGCAGTTCTTC. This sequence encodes CSARGSRGGLSSYNEQFF.

The CDR3 bases are TGTGCCAGCAGCGTATCGGCCAGCCCCGGGGAGCTGTTTTTT. Protein sequence: CASSVSASPGELFF. V and J are TRBV9 and TRBJ2-2; D unresolved. The germline CDR1 and CDR2 sequences are SGDLS and YYNGEE. V lost 1 base and J 6 bases, leaving 10 bases between the germline ends. The length of the CDR3 is 14 residues.

DNA for the CDR3: TGCGCCAGCAGCCGAAGACTACAACTAGCGGTTACATACGAGCAGTACTTC. It specifies CASSRRLQLAVTYEQYF. The chain couples TRBV5-1 to TRBJ2-7; TRBD2 agrees at 8 bases. The CDR3 is made up of 17 amino acids. V was pared by 4 bases and J by 4 bases, with 16 bases of the junction left unmatched. The V gene's germline CDR1 is SGHRS and CDR2 YFSETQ.

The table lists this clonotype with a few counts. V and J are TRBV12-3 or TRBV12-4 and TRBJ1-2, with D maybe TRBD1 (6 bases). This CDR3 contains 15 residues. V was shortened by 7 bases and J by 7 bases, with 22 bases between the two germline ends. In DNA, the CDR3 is TGTGCCAGCACCTTGGCGTCTCAGGGGAGGGTTGGCTACACCTTC. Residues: CASTLASQGRVGYTF.

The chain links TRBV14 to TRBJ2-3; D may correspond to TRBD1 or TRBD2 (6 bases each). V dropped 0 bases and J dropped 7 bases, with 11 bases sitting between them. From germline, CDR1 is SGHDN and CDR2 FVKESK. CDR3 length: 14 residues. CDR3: CASSQDRGGNTQYF. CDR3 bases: TGTGCCAGCAGCCAAGACAGGGGCGGGAATACGCAGTATTTT.

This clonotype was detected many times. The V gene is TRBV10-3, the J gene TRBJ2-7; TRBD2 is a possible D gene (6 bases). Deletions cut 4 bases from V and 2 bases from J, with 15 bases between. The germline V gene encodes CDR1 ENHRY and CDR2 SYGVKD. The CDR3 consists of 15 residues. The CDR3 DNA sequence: TGTGCCATCAGTGCCAGACTAGATCCAGCCTACGAGCAGTACTTC. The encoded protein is CAISARLDPAYEQYF.